The 20 T cell receptor beta chains given below trace back to one sample, sequenced in a study of graft-versus-host responses after intestinal transplantation. Antigens of these TCRs are unknown. Using immunoSEQ multiplex PCR, the repertoire was profiled, and TCRdb retains in-frame clones only, with some absent. The data hold about 39,000 clones, with about 93% observed a single time. The specimen was unstimulated CD8+ T cells sorted from spleen or lymph node cells, collected before transplant. These receptors originate from a human donor who was the organ donor for an intestinal transplant.

This clone showed up just once. J is TRBJ2-5 and V is TRBV25-1; no reliable D call. The J call could be wrong; TRBJ2-7 is a better fit for the DNA end. This CDR3 has 14 residues. Germline V CDR1 and CDR2: MGHDK, SYGVNS. The CDR3: CASSEARSSYEQYF. The CDR3 DNA reads TGTGCCAGCAGTGAAGCTAGATCCTCCTACGAGCAGTACTTC.

The chain is built from TRBV28 and TRBJ1-1, with a tentative D call TRBD1 (5 bases). The CDR3 consists of 14 residues. CDR1 and CDR2 (germline): MDHEN, SYDVKM. Deletions cut 3 bases from V and 1 base from J, with 9 bases between. The CDR3: CASSFTGRNTEAFF. CDR3 DNA sequence: TGTGCCAGCAGTTTCACAGGTCGGAACACTGAAGCTTTCTTT.

V and J are TRBV28 and TRBJ2-2; a weak D match, TRBD2 (6 bases). The CDR3 is made up of 16 amino acids. Germline loops: CDR1 MDHEN, CDR2 SYDVKM. V lost 6 bases, J lost 5 bases, and 19 bases lay in between. In DNA form, the CDR3 reads TGTGCCAGCAGCCTGGCGGAAGCGGGCGGGACCGGGGAGCTGTTTTTT. It encodes CASSLAEAGGTGELFF.

The genes are TRBV28 and TRBJ2-2; TRBD2 aligns across 7 bases. V trimming: 6 bases; J trimming: 5 bases; junction bases outside the gene matches: 3. The CDR3 totals 13 residues. Per the germline V gene, CDR1 is MDHEN and CDR2 is SYDVKM. CDR3 bases: TGTGCCAGCAGGCTACTAGCGACCGGGGAGCTGTTTTTT. Protein sequence: CASRLLATGELFF.

This chain joins TRBV5-5 and TRBJ2-7, with D unclear. The germline V and J ends were trimmed by 1 base and 6 bases, with 11 bases remaining between them. The CDR3 has 13 amino acids. Germline V gene lookup returns CDR1 SGHKS and CDR2 YYEKEE (reference sequence). CDR3 DNA: TGTGCCAGCAGCTTGCCTGGAGCCGGCGAGCAGTACTTC. This codes for CASSLPGAGEQYF. The complete variable domain, with remaining parts taken from reference TRBV5-5 and TRBJ2-7, reads DAGVTQSPTHLIKTRGQQVTLRCSPISGHKSVSWYQQVLGQGPQFIFQYYEKEERGRGNFPDRFSARQFPNYSSELNVNALLLGDSALYLCASSLPGAGEQYFGPGTRLTVT.

The chain employs TRBV4-3 and TRBJ1-1; D possibly corresponds to TRBD1 (6 bases). Germline loops: CDR1 LGHNA, CDR2 YSLEER. The V and J ends lost 0 bases and 3 bases respectively, with 8 bases between them. This CDR3 is built from 14 residues. The CDR3 region has the DNA TGCGCCAGCAGCCAAGATTGGACAGACACTGAAGCTTTCTTT. It is translated as CASSQDWTDTEAFF.

The chain recombines TRBV7-3 with TRBJ2-6, with D possibly being TRBD1 (6 bases). The CDR3 has 17 residues. CDR1 SGHTA and CDR2 FQGTGA come from the germline V gene. Trimming shortened V by 2 bases and J by 0 bases, and 11 bases separated the two germline ends. The CDR3 is CASSLWGQNSGANVLTF. For the CDR3, the DNA is TGTGCCAGCAGCTTATGGGGGCAGAACTCTGGGGCCAACGTCCTGACTTTC.

The V and J genes are TRBV12-5 and TRBJ1-5; no clear D. The CDR3 has 13 residues. Trimming cost V 4 bases and J 5 bases, with 9 bases left between them. Germline V lookup: CDR1 LGHNT, CDR2 FRNRAP. Here the CDR3 DNA reads TGTGCTAGTGGTTCCCCCCCGGATCAGCCCCAGCATTTT. Amino acids: CASGSPPDQPQHF.

The J gene is TRBJ2-5, the V gene TRBV9; D assignment may be TRBD1 or TRBD2 (6 bases each). The CDR3 extends over 15 amino acids. Germline assignment: CDR1 SGDLS and CDR2 YYNGEE. The germline V and J ends were trimmed by 4 bases and 2 bases, with 15 bases remaining between them. The CDR3 sequence is CASSPYGGPQETQYF. CDR3 coding DNA: TGTGCCAGCAGCCCCTATGGGGGGCCACAAGAGACCCAGTACTTC.

This sequence joins TRBV7-2 and TRBJ2-5; D not resolved. From germline, CDR1 is SGHTA and CDR2 FQGNSA. The CDR3 contains 13 residues. The V end lost 5 bases, the J end lost 2 bases, and 9 bases lay between the germline ends. The CDR3 DNA is TGTGCCAGCAGCCAACACACGCAAGAGACCCAGTACTTC. It translates to CASSQHTQETQYF.

The chain joins TRBV6-5 to TRBJ1-3; D gene unclear. The germline V gene has CDR1 MNHEY and CDR2 SVGAGI. V dropped 6 bases and J dropped 7 bases, with 16 bases sitting between them. The CDR3 is made up of 14 amino acids. The CDR3 here is CASSNLGERNTIYF. CDR3 bases: TGTGCCAGCAGCAATTTGGGAGAAAGGAACACCATATATTTT.

The J gene is TRBJ2-7, the V gene TRBV13; D call uncertain. Trimming shortened V by 0 bases and J by 6 bases, and 9 bases separated the two germline ends. This CDR3 has 13 amino acids. Looked up from germline, CDR1 is PRHDT and CDR2 is FYEKMQ (reference sequence). The CDR3: CASSLGPRREQYF. For the CDR3, the DNA is TGTGCCAGCAGCTTAGGGCCCCGTCGCGAGCAGTACTTC.

The chain uses TRBV12-5 and TRBJ2-3, with TRBD2 matching 7 bases. Germline loops: CDR1 LGHNT, CDR2 FRNRAP. This CDR3 has 18 residues. J lost 2 bases, V lost 0 bases, and 11 bases had no gene match. The CDR3 loop reads CASGLVLTGTTNTDTQYF. In DNA, the CDR3 is TGTGCTAGTGGTTTGGTGCTGACCGGGACTACAAACACAGATACGCAGTATTTT.

This chain uses TRBV7-9 with TRBJ2-5, with 7 positions matching TRBD1. Germline CDR1 SEHNR, CDR2 FQNEAQ (reference sequence). V shed 5 bases, J shed 3 bases, and the junction held 9 bases outside the gene matches. There are 15 residues in the CDR3. Here the CDR3 reads CASSQLRGPEETQYF. For the CDR3, the DNA is TGTGCCAGCAGCCAATTGAGGGGGCCGGAAGAGACCCAGTACTTC.

The CDR3 coding sequence is TGTGCTAGTGGTTTTACCCTACCGGGACATACGCACACTGAAGCTTTCTTT. Translated: CASGFTLPGHTHTEAFF. The chain uses TRBV12-5 and TRBJ1-1, with D perhaps matching TRBD1 (6 bases). The germline V and J ends were trimmed by 3 bases and 3 bases, with 20 bases remaining between them. Per the germline V gene, CDR1 is LGHNT and CDR2 is FRNRAP. The CDR3 runs 17 residues. Combining the CDR3 with reference TRBV12-5 and TRBJ1-1 gives the whole variable domain DARVTQTPRHKVTEMGQEVTMRCQPILGHNTVFWYRQTMMQGLELLAYFRNRAPLDDSGMPKDRFSAEMPDATLATLKIQPSEPRDSAVYFCASGFTLPGHTHTEAFFGQGTRLTVV.

This chain joins TRBV5-1 and TRBJ1-1; D remains ambiguous. This CDR3 has 12 residues. V lost 5 bases and J 1 base, leaving 6 bases between the germline ends. The germline V gene has CDR1 SGHRS and CDR2 YFSETQ. The CDR3 is CASRIKNTEAFF. The DNA of the CDR3 is TGCGCCAGCAGAATCAAGAACACTGAAGCTTTCTTT.

This chain joins TRBV7-8 and TRBJ2-7, with a possible D match to TRBD1 (5 bases). Deletions cut 0 bases from V and 0 bases from J, with 18 bases between. The CDR3 is made up of 18 amino acids. Germline CDR1 and CDR2: SGHVS and FQNEAQ. CDR3 loop: CASSLAFITGHSSYEQYF. The CDR3 region has the DNA TGTGCCAGCAGCTTAGCGTTTATCACAGGACACAGCTCCTACGAGCAGTACTTC.

In its sample, this clone was seen once. The chain employs TRBV7-3 and TRBJ2-3; 8 bases match TRBD1. Germline loops: CDR1 SGHTA, CDR2 FQGTGA. CDR3 length: 15 amino acids. V lost 5 bases, J lost 3 bases, and 7 bases stayed unmatched. CDR3 nucleotide sequence: TGTGCCAGCAGCCTTACAGGGGGTGAGACAGATACGCAGTATTTT. Its protein product is CASSLTGGETDTQYF.

CDR3 bases: TGTGCCAGCAGCTTAGGACCGGGACTTCTGGCCTACAATGAGCAGTTCTTC. It is translated as CASSLGPGLLAYNEQFF. The V call is TRBV7-9, the J call TRBJ2-1, with D possibly TRBD2 on 6 matching bases. The CDR3 spans 17 residues. Per germline, CDR1 SEHNR and CDR2 FQNEAQ (reference sequence). Trimming took off 1 base at V and 2 bases at J, with 15 bases between the two ends.

The gene calls are TRBV6-8 and TRBJ2-7; no clear D gene. This CDR3 has 11 residues. Germline V gene lookup returns CDR1 MNHGY and CDR2 SAAAGT. The V end was cut by 6 bases, the J end by 5 bases, with 8 bases between. CDR3 loop: CASSPRNEQYF. For the CDR3, the DNA is TGTGCCAGCAGCCCAAGAAACGAGCAGTACTTC.